In its sample, the clone carrying this TCR beta chain was seen a few times. Its antigen is currently unknown. Germline CDR1 is MNHNS and CDR2 is SASEGT. V shed 4 bases and J 7 bases; nucleotides not matched to a gene: 10. This CDR3 is 14 amino acids long. The data originate from a study of blood T cells in healthy people across ages. Study results and limitations: Because sorting was not performed, PBMCs prevented conclusive naive versus antigen-experienced comparison.

A sample-barcoded 5' primer and a J-beta primer mix were used in a second PCR of about 7 to 12 cycles. TCRdb ran MiXCR on the 5' RACE reads and lists one entry per CDR3 protein. The sample carries roughly 2 million distinct CDR3 sequences, roughly 52% recorded once. The TCR originated in a woman in her thirties or forties in good health. The V call is TRBV6-1, the J call TRBJ2-7, with 7 bases that match TRBD1. Source material: blood. The CDR3 coding sequence is TGTGCCAGCAGTGCCCCGGGACAGTTGAGGGAGCAGTACTTC. This sequence encodes CASSAPGQLREQYF.